This TCR beta chain emerged from a study of blood T cell repertoires in COVID-19. Study-wide background: The United States, Italy and Spain provided the acute and convalescent COVID-19 samples. Sources were T cells, B-cell-depleted T cells, or PBMCs; the material itself was cDNA or gDNA.

Study processing details: Researchers report that nucleated cell counts were estimated from reference gene primer amplification. Data came from immunoSEQ multiplex PCR; TCRdb stores just in-frame clones and leaves some out. That table supplies the V and J calls and clone size; D and trimming were determined from the DNA. Of some 60,000 clones in the sample, 75% to 95% were seen once. Germline V gene sequence: CDR1 LNHDA, CDR2 SQIVND (reference sequence). J gave up 6 bases and V 6 bases, and 6 bases lay outside the gene matches. The CDR3 sequence is 13 residues long. The TCR comes from a man aged 55 to 70 with acute or convalescent COVID-19. V gene TRBV19 combines with J gene TRBJ1-2; TRBD1 matches at 8 bases. Sequencing used peripheral blood. The CDR3: CASRPDRDDGYTF. The CDR3 DNA sequence: TGTGCCAGTAGGCCGGACAGGGACGATGGCTACACCTTC. The variable domain in full, completed from reference TRBV19 and TRBJ1-2, reads DGGITQSPKYLFRKEGQNVTLSCEQNLNHDAMYWYRQDPGQGLRLIYYSQIVNDFQKGDIAEGYSVSREKKESFPLTVTSAQKNPTAFYLCASRPDRDDGYTFGSGTRLTVV.